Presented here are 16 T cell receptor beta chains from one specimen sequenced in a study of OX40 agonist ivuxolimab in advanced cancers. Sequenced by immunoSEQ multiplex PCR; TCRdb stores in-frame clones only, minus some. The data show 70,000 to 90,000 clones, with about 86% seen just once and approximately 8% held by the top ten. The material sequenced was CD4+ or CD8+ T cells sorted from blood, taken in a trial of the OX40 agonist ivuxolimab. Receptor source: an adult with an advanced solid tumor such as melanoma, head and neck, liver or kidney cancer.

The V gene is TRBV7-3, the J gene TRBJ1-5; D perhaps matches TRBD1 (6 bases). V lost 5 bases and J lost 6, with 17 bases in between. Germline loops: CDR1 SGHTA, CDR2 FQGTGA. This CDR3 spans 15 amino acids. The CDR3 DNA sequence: TGTGCCAGCAGCCCCCAGGGGCAGGGAGGTCAGCCCCAGCATTTT. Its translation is CASSPQGQGGQPQHF.

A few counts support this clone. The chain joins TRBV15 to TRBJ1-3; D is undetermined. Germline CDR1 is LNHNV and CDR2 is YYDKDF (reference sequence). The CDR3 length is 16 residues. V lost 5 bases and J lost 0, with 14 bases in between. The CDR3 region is CATSRGYSLSGNTIYF. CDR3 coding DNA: TGTGCCACCAGCCGGGGATACAGCCTCTCTGGAAACACCATATATTTT. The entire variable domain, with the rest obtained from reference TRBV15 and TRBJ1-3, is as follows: DAMVIQNPRYQVTQFGKPVTLSCSQTLNHNVMYWYQQKSSQAPKLLFHYYDKDFNNEADTPDNFQSRRPNTSFCFLDIRSPGLGDTAMYLCATSRGYSLSGNTIYFGEGSWLTVV.

The CDR3 bases are TGTGCCAGCAGTGAAGGGGGCAGAGATGGCTACACCTTC. Its translation: CASSEGGRDGYTF. This chain links TRBV6-1 with TRBJ1-2; tentative D call: TRBD1 (5 bases). Deletions cut 1 base from V and 6 bases from J, with 9 bases between. This CDR3 spans 13 amino acids. Germline values: CDR1 MNHNS, CDR2 SASEGT.

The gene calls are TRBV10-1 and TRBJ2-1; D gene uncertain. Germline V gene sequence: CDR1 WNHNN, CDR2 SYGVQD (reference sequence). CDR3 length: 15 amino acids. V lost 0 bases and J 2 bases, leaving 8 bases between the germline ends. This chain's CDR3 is CASSESGSTYNEQFF. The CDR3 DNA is TGCGCCAGCAGTGAGTCGGGCAGTACCTACAATGAGCAGTTCTTC.

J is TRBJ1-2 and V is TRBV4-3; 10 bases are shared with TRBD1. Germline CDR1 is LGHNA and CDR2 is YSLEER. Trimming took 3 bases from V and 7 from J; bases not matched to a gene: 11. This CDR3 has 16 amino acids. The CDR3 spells CASSQVGTGESRGYTF. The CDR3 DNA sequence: TGCGCCAGCAGCCAGGTCGGGACAGGGGAAAGTCGTGGCTACACCTTC.

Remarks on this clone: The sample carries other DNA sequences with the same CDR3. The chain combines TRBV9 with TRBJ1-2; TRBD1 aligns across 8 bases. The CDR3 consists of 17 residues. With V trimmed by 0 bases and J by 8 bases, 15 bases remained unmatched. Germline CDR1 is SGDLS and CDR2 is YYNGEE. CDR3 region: CASSVAAGGAGGGGYTF. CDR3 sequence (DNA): TGTGCCAGCAGCGTAGCCGCAGGGGGCGCCGGTGGGGGGGGCTACACCTTC.

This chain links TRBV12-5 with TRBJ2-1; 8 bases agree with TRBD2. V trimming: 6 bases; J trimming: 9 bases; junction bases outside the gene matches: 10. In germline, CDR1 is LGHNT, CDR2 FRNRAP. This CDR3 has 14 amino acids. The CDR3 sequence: CASGLSGRRAEQFF. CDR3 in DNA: TGTGCTAGTGGCCTGAGCGGGAGAAGGGCTGAGCAGTTCTTC.

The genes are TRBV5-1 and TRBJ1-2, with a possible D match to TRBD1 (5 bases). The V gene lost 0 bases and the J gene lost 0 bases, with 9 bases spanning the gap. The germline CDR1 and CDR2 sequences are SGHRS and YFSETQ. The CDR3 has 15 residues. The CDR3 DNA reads TGCGCCAGCAGCTTGGATGGACAAACTAACTATGGCTACACCTTC. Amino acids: CASSLDGQTNYGYTF.

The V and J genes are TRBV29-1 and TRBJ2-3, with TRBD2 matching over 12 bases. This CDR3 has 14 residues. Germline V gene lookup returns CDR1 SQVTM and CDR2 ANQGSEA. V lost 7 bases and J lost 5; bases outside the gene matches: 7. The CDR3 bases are TGCAGCGCTATGGGACTAGCGGGTAGAGATACGCAGTATTTT. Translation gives CSAMGLAGRDTQYF.

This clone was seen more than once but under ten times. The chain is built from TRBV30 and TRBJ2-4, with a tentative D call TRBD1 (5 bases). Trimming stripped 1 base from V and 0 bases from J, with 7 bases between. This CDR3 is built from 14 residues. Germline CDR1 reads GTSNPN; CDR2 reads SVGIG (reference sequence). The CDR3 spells CAWSAGLAKNIQYF. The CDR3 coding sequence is TGTGCCTGGAGTGCAGGGTTAGCCAAAAACATTCAGTACTTC.

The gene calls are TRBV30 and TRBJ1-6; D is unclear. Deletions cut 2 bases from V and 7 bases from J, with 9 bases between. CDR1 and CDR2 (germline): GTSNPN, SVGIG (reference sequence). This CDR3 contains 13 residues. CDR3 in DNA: TGTGCCTGGAGTCCGGCCGGGAATTCACCCCTCCACTTT. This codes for CAWSPAGNSPLHF.

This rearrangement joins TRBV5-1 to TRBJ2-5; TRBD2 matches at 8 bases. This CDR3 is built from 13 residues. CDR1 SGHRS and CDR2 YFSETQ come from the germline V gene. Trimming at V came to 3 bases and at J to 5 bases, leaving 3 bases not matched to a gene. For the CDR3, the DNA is TGCGCCAGCAGCTACGGGAGGGTGGAGACCCAGTACTTC. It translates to CASSYGRVETQYF.

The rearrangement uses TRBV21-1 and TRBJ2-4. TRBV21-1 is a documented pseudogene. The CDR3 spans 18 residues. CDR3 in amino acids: CASSSRVGGHSPKNIQYF. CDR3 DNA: TGTGCCAGCAGCTCGCGGGTCGGAGGACACTCCCCGAAAAACATTCAGTACTTC.

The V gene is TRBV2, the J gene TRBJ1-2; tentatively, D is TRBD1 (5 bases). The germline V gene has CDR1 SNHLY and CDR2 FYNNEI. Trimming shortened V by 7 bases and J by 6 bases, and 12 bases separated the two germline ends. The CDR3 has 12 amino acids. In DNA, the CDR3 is TGTGCCAGCACCATCGGGGGGGATGGCTACACCTTC. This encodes CASTIGGDGYTF.

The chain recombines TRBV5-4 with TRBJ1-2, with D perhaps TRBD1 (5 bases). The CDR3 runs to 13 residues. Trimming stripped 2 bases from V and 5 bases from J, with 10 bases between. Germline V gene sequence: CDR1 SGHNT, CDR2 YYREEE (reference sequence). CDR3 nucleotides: TGTGCCAGCAGCTTCGGGACGGATTATGGCTACACCTTC. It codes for CASSFGTDYGYTF.

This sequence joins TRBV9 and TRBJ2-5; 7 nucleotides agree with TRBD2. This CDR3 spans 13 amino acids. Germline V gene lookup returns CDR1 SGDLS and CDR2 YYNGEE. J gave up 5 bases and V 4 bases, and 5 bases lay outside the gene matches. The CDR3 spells CASSLSGGETQYF. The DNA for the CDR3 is TGTGCCAGCAGCCTTTCGGGGGGTGAGACCCAGTACTTC.